Detailed here is one T cell receptor beta chain. It has no known antigen specificity. Qualities for individual bases were not recorded, and no much larger clone is one base off. There are 15 amino acids in the CDR3, from cysteine to phenylalanine inclusive. Left in the record is the CDR3 DNA by itself, 45 bases read in frame from the first base. Reading the germline V gene (reference sequence) gives CDR1 MNHEY and CDR2 SMNVEV. Trimmed from V: 3 bases; trimmed from J: 5 bases; junction bases lacking a gene match: 6. This sample was taken from a study of blood T cell repertoires in COVID-19 (dated by TCRdb to the early 2020s). Regarding the complete study: Collaborator samples came from the United States, Italy and Spain and covered acute and convalescent phases of COVID-19. The material from the prospective study consisted of cDNA or gDNA derived from T cells, B-cell-depleted T cells, or PBMCs. Deeply sampled blood TCRbeta repertoires from subjects exposed to, actively infected with, or recovered from COVID-19 were included in the dataset. The repertoires were made available in a free public database intended to serve as a resource for research on the immune response to SARS-CoV-2. Samples were obtained from the ongoing ImmuneRACE study (first 160 participants) and from over 1,000 subjects provided by 6 global collaborators. Sample metadata almost always included a de-identified subject ID, COVID-19 status, age in years and sex. Where HLA class I and class II types were available, the types were taken from metadata supplied by the sample provider, not from assay-based typing. The paper's findings and limits, for the study overall: The amount of clinical and demographic metadata varied by source and participant and was provided uncurated.

Whole blood was collected in K2EDTA tubes by collaborating institutions according to the institutions' own protocols. For TCRbeta analysis, collaborator samples were shipped as frozen whole blood, as isolated PBMCs, or as DNA extracted from either sample type. TCRbeta CDR3 regions were amplified from genomic DNA using the immunoSEQ Assay, a bias-controlled multiplex PCR. Under the source paper's analysis protocol: The number of nucleated cells in each sample was estimated from the amplification of reference gene primers within the assay. To quantify the absolute abundance of each unique TCRbeta CDR3 rearrangement, sequence reads were collapsed and filtered. For each sample, productive Simpson clonality was calculated by taking the square root of Simpson's diversity index across productive rearrangements. TCRdb limited this immuneACCESS table to in-frame rearrangements with V and J called. A share of clones is missing; checked studies link under half to unresolved V genes, and the rest is unexplained. V, J and clone size were drawn from that table, and D and trimming were deduced from the DNA. The table for this sample lists 90,000 to 100,000 clones; 70% to 85% of them were counted only once. Together, the top ten hold under 13% of the sample.

The chain uses TRBV27 and TRBJ2-3, with 9 bases matching TRBD2. This TCR derives from a man in his 70s with active or convalescent COVID-19. The sample comprised peripheral blood. The CDR3 has the sequence CASSFAGGRQDTQYF. The DNA reads as follows: TGTGCCAGCAGTTTTGCGGGGGGGCGTCAAGATACGCAGTATTTT.